Following are 9 T cell receptor beta chains from one sample sequenced in a study of PD-1 blockade in classical Hodgkin lymphoma. Every one of the patients relapsed after autologous stem cell transplantation (brentuximab vedotin exposure was variable). Produced via immunoSEQ multiplex PCR; TCRdb's table is partial and in-frame only. The table shows 26,000 or so clones, with over 60% occurring only once. Sequences were derived from peripheral blood mononuclear cells (PBMCs), sampled before the second cycle of nivolumab. Receptor source: a human donor with classical Hodgkin lymphoma.

This clone appeared a single time. V is TRBV2 and J is TRBJ2-3, with TRBD2 matching over 13 bases. There are 16 residues in the CDR3. Losses at the gene ends were 3 bases for V and 2 bases for J; bases not matched to a gene: 2. Germline V lookup: CDR1 SNHLY, CDR2 FYNNEI. For the CDR3, the DNA is TGTGCCAGCAGTGAGACTAGCGGGAGGATCACAGATACGCAGTATTTT. It is translated as CASSETSGRITDTQYF.

The V call is TRBV7-6, the J call TRBJ2-7; maybe TRBD1 (6 bases). Germline CDR1 reads SGHVS; CDR2 reads FNYEAQ. The V end was cut by 5 bases, the J end by 5 bases, with 25 bases between. The CDR3 sequence is 17 residues long. The CDR3, as DNA: TGTGCCAGCAGCGCCAGCCGGGCAGGGGTAAGATTCCACGAGCAGTACTTC. This translates into CASSASRAGVRFHEQYF.

V gene TRBV4-3 combines with J gene TRBJ1-2, with D uncertain. There are 16 residues in the CDR3. V dropped 0 bases and J dropped 0 bases, with 11 bases sitting between them. Germline values: CDR1 LGHNA, CDR2 YSLEER. The CDR3 sequence: CASSQEHSGSNYGYTF. DNA for the CDR3: TGCGCCAGCAGCCAAGAGCACTCCGGTTCTAACTATGGCTACACCTTC.

About this clone itself: A much larger clone lies a single base off, so this may be a read error. J is TRBJ2-5 and V is TRBV4-2; the D is unclear. The CDR3 runs to 12 residues. Germline V gene lookup returns CDR1 LGHNA and CDR2 YNFKEQ. Trimming pared 4 bases from V and 8 bases from J, leaving 11 bases between. For the CDR3, the DNA is TGTGCCAGCAGCCCAAACGCTGAAACCCAGTACTTC. Protein: CASSPNAETQYF.

This clone was counted a single time. The CDR3 here is CASSQDLRGGTDTQYF. The CDR3 nucleotides are TGCGCCAGCAGCCAAGATTTGAGGGGCGGGACAGATACGCAGTATTTT. The chain has TRBV4-1 and TRBJ2-3; D could derive from TRBD1 or TRBD2 (5 bases each). Trimming pared 0 bases from V and 3 bases from J, leaving 13 bases between. This CDR3 has 16 amino acids. CDR1 is MGHRA and CDR2 is YSYEKL in the germline V gene.

This chain joins TRBV9 and TRBJ1-1, with D uncertain. The germline V gene encodes CDR1 SGDLS and CDR2 YYNGEE. Between the trimmed V and J ends, which lost 0 bases and 4 bases, there was a span of 7 bases. CDR3 length: 13 residues. The CDR3: CASSVVLGTEAFF. Here the CDR3 DNA reads TGTGCCAGCAGCGTAGTACTCGGCACTGAAGCTTTCTTT.

The rearrangement joins TRBV7-6 to TRBJ1-2; 8 positions match TRBD1. Germline V gives CDR1 SGHVS, CDR2 FNYEAQ. This CDR3 is built from 14 residues. V was pared by 5 bases and J by 3 bases, with 5 bases of the junction left unmatched. The CDR3 sequence: CASSPSQGDYGYTF. CDR3 DNA: TGTGCCAGCAGCCCGTCACAGGGGGACTATGGCTACACCTTC.

J is TRBJ1-2 and V is TRBV5-4; 10 nucleotides agree with TRBD1. The germline V gene encodes CDR1 SGHNT and CDR2 YYREEE (reference sequence). The CDR3 covers 14 residues. Germline trimming cut 6 bases from V and 9 bases from J; bases unmatched to any gene: 11. CDR3 in DNA: TGTGCCAGCACGGACAGGGGGGGCGGACGAAGCTACACCTTC. As protein: CASTDRGGGRSYTF. The full variable domain, with the rest looked up from reference TRBV5-4 and TRBJ1-2, is ETGVTQSPTHLIKTRGQQVTLRCSSQSGHNTVSWYQQALGQGPQFIFQYYREEENGRGNFPPRFSGLQFPNYSSELNVNALELDDSALYLCASTDRGGGRSYTFGSGTRLTVV.

This sequence joins TRBV15 and TRBJ2-3, with 9 bases fitting TRBD2. The V segment lost 0 bases and the J segment 1 base; nucleotides outside the gene matches: 17. Germline assignment: CDR1 LNHNV and CDR2 YYDKDF (reference sequence). The CDR3 totals 21 residues. The CDR3, as DNA: TGTGCCACCAGCAGAGATCTGAGTCTAGCGGGGTCCCGGGACGGCACAGATACGCAGTATTTT. This sequence encodes CATSRDLSLAGSRDGTDTQYF.